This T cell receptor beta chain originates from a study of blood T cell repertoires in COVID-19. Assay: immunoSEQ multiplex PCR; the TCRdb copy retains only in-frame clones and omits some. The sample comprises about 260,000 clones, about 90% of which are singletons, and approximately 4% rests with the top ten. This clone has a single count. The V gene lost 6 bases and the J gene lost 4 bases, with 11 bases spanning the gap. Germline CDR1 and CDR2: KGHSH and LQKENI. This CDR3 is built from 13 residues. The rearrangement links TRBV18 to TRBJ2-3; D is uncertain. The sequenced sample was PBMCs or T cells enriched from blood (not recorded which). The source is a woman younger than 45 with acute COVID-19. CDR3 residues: CASSLNPADTQYF. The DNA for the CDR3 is TGTGCCAGCTCGCTGAATCCGGCAGATACGCAGTATTTT.